This TCR beta chain was identified in a study of CD8 T cells in Susac syndrome. Turning to this clonotype: Its antigen is not known.

CDR3 length: 15 residues. CDR1 is SGHRS, CDR2 YFSETQ, per germline. Trimming left V 2 bases short and J 1 base short, with 9 bases between. Broader study findings: As the study acknowledged, the number of individuals who were part of its TCR sequencing and HLA analysis was relatively small.

The RNA, about 0.45 to 1 ug, was put through reverse transcription using random hexamers. The amplification used immunoSEQ multiplex PCR on TCR beta CDR3; it spanned 54 Vbeta and 13 Jbeta. TCRdb reprocessed the immunoSEQ multiplex PCR reads via MiXCR and lists one record per CDR3 protein. The repertoire consists of fewer than 85,000 distinct CDR3 sequences, with 85% to 95% occurring once and the leading ten covering about 0.38%. Those who served as multiple sclerosis controls were treatment-naive patients with stable or active relapsing-remitting disease. TEMRA cells were enriched by FACS, and CD4+ and CD8+ T cells were negatively isolated.

The sequence was obtained from a human donor with multiple sclerosis. Sequencing used CD8+ T cells from PBMCs. The V and J genes are TRBV5-1 and TRBJ2-2; weak D call: TRBD2 (5 bases). The CDR3 region is CASSFDGKNTGELFF. Here the CDR3 DNA reads TGCGCCAGCAGCTTTGACGGGAAGAACACCGGGGAGCTGTTTTTT.